This T cell receptor beta chain was profiled in a study of multiple sclerosis patients with progressive multifocal leukoencephalopathy. Study-level results: TRBV and TRBJ usage showed no common pattern when PML developed. Clones expanded at PML were already present before and during natalizumab. Lower normalized Shannon entropy suggested reduced TRB diversity in most PML patients.

The time point was: before natalizumab initiation. Germline V gives CDR1 MNHEY, CDR2 SVGAGI. V gave up 5 bases and J gave up 5 bases, with 15 bases separating them. The CDR3 loop spans 14 amino acids. To note about this clone: As yet, its antigen is unknown.

TCRdb's copy holds only in-frame clones and misses some; the assay was immunoSEQ multiplex PCR. The table lists 25,000 to 35,000 clones, around 91% of them singletons. The chain recombines TRBV6-5 with TRBJ2-5, with a tentative D call TRBD2 (6 bases). Source material: PBMCs. The source is a human donor with multiple sclerosis. The DNA for the CDR3 is TGTGCCAGCAGTCGGGACTCCGATGGGGAGACCCAGTACTTC. It yields the protein CASSRDSDGETQYF.